This TCR beta chain is drawn from a study of cytomegalovirus exposure and HLA in healthy donors. J gave up 0 bases and V 0 bases, and 6 bases lay outside the gene matches. In germline, CDR1 is SGHRS, CDR2 YFSETQ. The CDR3 is 18 amino acids. The data were produced by immunoSEQ multiplex PCR, yet TCRdb's version contains in-frame clones alone and is incomplete. This table has 250,000 to 400,000 clones, 70% to 90% appearing once. The rearrangement links TRBV5-1 to TRBJ2-3, with 11 bases aligning to TRBD2. Sequencing used PBMCs. This clonotype was sampled from a man younger than 40 in good health and CMV-seronegative. This CDR3 reads CASSLAASGGFSTDTQYF. For the CDR3, the DNA is TGCGCCAGCAGCTTGGCGGCTAGCGGGGGGTTTAGCACAGATACGCAGTATTTT.